The 26 T cell receptor beta chains below come from one sample, sequenced in a study of blood T cell repertoires in COVID-19. TCRdb keeps only in-frame clones here, not all; method: immunoSEQ multiplex PCR. The table includes about 120,000 clones, over 75% detected once. Sequenced sample: peripheral blood. These receptors came from a man in his fifties or sixties with acute or convalescent COVID-19.

The chain employs TRBV7-9 and TRBJ2-1; 10 bases align to TRBD2. The V and J ends lost 4 bases and 7 bases, in that order; junction bases with no gene match: 10. Looked up from germline, CDR1 is SEHNR and CDR2 is FQNEAQ (reference sequence). CDR3 length: 16 amino acids. The CDR3 DNA sequence: TGTGCCAGCAGCTCTAGCGGGAGAGCCCCAAGAAATGAGCAGTTCTTC. Its translation: CASSSSGRAPRNEQFF.

The rearrangement uses TRBV7-8 and TRBJ1-1, with 9 bases aligning to TRBD1. CDR3 length: 14 residues. Germline V gene data show CDR1 as SGHVS and CDR2 as FQNEAQ. The junction had 3 bases not matched to a gene; V was cut back by 3 bases and J by 4 bases. CDR3 amino acids: CASSFLTGGTEAFF. The CDR3 bases are TGTGCCAGCAGCTTTCTGACAGGGGGCACTGAAGCTTTCTTT. The variable domain in full, with the rest retrieved from reference TRBV7-8 and TRBJ1-1, is GAGVSQSPRYKVAKRGQDVALRCDPISGHVSLFWYQQALGQGPEFLTYFQNEAQLDKSGLPSDRFFAERPEGSVSTLKIQRTQQEDSAVYLCASSFLTGGTEAFFGQGTRLTVV.

This chain joins TRBV28 and TRBJ2-3; D ambiguous. This CDR3 spans 12 amino acids. Germline values: CDR1 MDHEN, CDR2 SYDVKM. Trimming took 5 bases from V and 7 from J, leaving 10 bases between them. The chain's CDR3 is CASSVLPNTQYF. The DNA for the CDR3 is TGTGCCAGCAGTGTACTTCCTAATACGCAGTATTTT.

The V gene is TRBV29-1, the J gene TRBJ2-3; D is undetermined. CDR3 length: 13 residues. CDR1 and CDR2 from the germline V gene are SQVTM and ANQGSEA. V dropped 2 bases and J dropped 2 bases, with 8 bases sitting between them. CDR3 region: CSVETMHTDTQYF. The CDR3 DNA follows: TGCAGCGTTGAAACTATGCACACAGATACGCAGTATTTT.

V and J are TRBV30 and TRBJ2-3, with TRBD2 as a possible D gene (6 bases). Germline CDR1 and CDR2: GTSNPN and SVGIG (reference sequence). The CDR3 spans 15 residues. The ends were cut back, 5 bases at V and 0 bases at J, with 15 bases in the middle. CDR3 in amino acids: CAWEPGGVSTDTQYF. CDR3 DNA: TGTGCCTGGGAGCCGGGCGGGGTTAGCACAGATACGCAGTATTTT.

In its sample, this clone was seen once. The chain combines TRBV5-5 with TRBJ2-2, with D tentatively TRBD1 (5 bases). Looked up from germline, CDR1 is SGHKS and CDR2 is YYEKEE (reference sequence). The CDR3 contains 15 residues. V was cut by 4 bases and J by 4 bases, with 14 bases left in between. CDR3 bases: TGTGCCAGCAGCCAAGGGGCGTATAGCACCGGGGAGCTGTTTTTT. This codes for CASSQGAYSTGELFF. The full variable domain, in which reference TRBV5-5 and TRBJ2-2 provide the parts outside the CDR3, is DAGVTQSPTHLIKTRGQQVTLRCSPISGHKSVSWYQQVLGQGPQFIFQYYEKEERGRGNFPDRFSARQFPNYSSELNVNALLLGDSALYLCASSQGAYSTGELFFGEGSRLTVL.

The gene calls are TRBV7-9 and TRBJ2-3; maybe TRBD2 (5 bases). The CDR3 is 16 residues long. With 5 bases removed from V and 1 base from J, the gap between germline ends came to 16 bases. Germline CDR1 SEHNR, CDR2 FQNEAQ (reference sequence). This CDR3 reads CASSPAAGLGTDTQYF. The CDR3 DNA reads as TGTGCCAGCAGCCCCGCCGCGGGCTTGGGCACAGATACGCAGTATTTT.

The chain carries TRBV5-1 and TRBJ2-3; weak D call: TRBD2 (6 bases). Germline CDR1 SGHRS, CDR2 YFSETQ. The CDR3 runs to 15 residues. V was cut by 1 base and J by 1 base, with 10 bases left in between. CDR3 sequence reads: CASSLSGPRTDTQYF. In DNA form, the CDR3 reads TGCGCCAGCAGCTTGAGCGGGCCCCGCACAGATACGCAGTATTTT.

The rearrangement joins TRBV27 to TRBJ2-3, with a weak D call TRBD2 (7 bases). The CDR3 is 14 residues long. Germline V gene sequence: CDR1 MNHEY, CDR2 SMNVEV (reference sequence). The V end was cut by 7 bases, the J end by 6 bases, with 17 bases between. The DNA of the CDR3 is TGTGCCAGCAAGAGGGGGGGAGTTGGTGATACGCAGTATTTT. Its protein product is CASKRGGVGDTQYF.

The V gene is TRBV18, the J gene TRBJ2-3; 10 bases are shared with TRBD2. The CDR3 sequence is 16 residues long. Germline V lookup: CDR1 KGHSH, CDR2 LQKENI. The junction had 3 bases not matched to a gene; V was cut back by 1 base and J by 2 bases. CDR3 amino acids: CASSPRAGGTTDTQYF. CDR3 DNA: TGTGCCAGCTCACCACGAGCGGGAGGGACCACAGATACGCAGTATTTT.

The genes are TRBV11-2 and TRBJ2-1; 9 positions agree with TRBD2. Germline loops: CDR1 SGHAT, CDR2 FQNNGV. The CDR3 consists of 17 residues. V dropped 4 bases and J dropped 4; count of bases not matched to a gene: 11. The CDR3 spells CASSSLPRLAAYNEQFF. In nucleotides, the CDR3 is TGTGCCAGCAGCTCCCTCCCGAGACTAGCGGCTTACAATGAGCAGTTCTTC.

V is TRBV7-2 and J is TRBJ2-7; possibly TRBD1 for D (6 bases). The CDR3 totals 16 residues. The germline gives CDR1 SGHTA, CDR2 FQGNSA. The ends were cut back, 3 bases at V and 0 bases at J, with 15 bases in the middle. CDR3 coding DNA: TGTGCCAGCAGCTTCGTCGGACAGCCCAGCTCCTACGAGCAGTACTTC. It encodes CASSFVGQPSSYEQYF. The variable domain in full, with the rest retrieved from reference TRBV7-2 and TRBJ2-7, is GAGVSQSPSNKVTEKGKDVELRCDPISGHTALYWYRQSLGQGLEFLIYFQGNSAPDKSGLPSDRFSAERTGGSVSTLTIQRTQQEDSAVYLCASSFVGQPSSYEQYFGPGTRLTVT.

The chain links TRBV24-1 to TRBJ1-1; D uncertain. The germline gives CDR1 KGHDR, CDR2 SFDVKD. Trimming left V 4 bases short and J 4 bases short, with 9 bases between. This CDR3 spans 13 amino acids. CDR3 coding DNA: TGTGCCACCAGTGAGGGCCTGGGCACTGAAGCTTTCTTT. Translation: CATSEGLGTEAFF.

This rearrangement joins TRBV4-2 to TRBJ2-2; TRBD1 agrees at 8 bases. Per the germline V gene, CDR1 is LGHNA and CDR2 is YNFKEQ. The CDR3 has 14 amino acids. The V and J ends lost 4 bases and 6 bases, in that order; junction bases with no gene match: 4. The CDR3 region has the DNA TGTGCCAGCAGCCCGGACAGGGCGGCCGGGGAGCTGTTTTTT. The encoded protein is CASSPDRAAGELFF.

The CDR3, as DNA: TGTGCCAGCAGCCCTGGCGGGCACTTGAACACTGAAGCTTTCTTT. Translated, it gives CASSPGGHLNTEAFF. The J gene is TRBJ1-1, the V gene TRBV5-4; no clear D gene. V was pared by 4 bases and J by 0 bases, with 13 bases between. This CDR3 region has 15 residues. Germline V gene lookup returns CDR1 SGHNT and CDR2 YYREEE (reference sequence).

The V call is TRBV10-3, the J call TRBJ2-2; D may be TRBD1 (6 bases). This CDR3 spans 15 amino acids. V dropped 8 bases and J dropped 0 bases, with 13 bases sitting between them. Germline CDR1 is ENHRY and CDR2 is SYGVKD. CDR3 sequence: CAIGSGESNTGELFF. The CDR3 DNA is TGTGCCATCGGGTCAGGGGAATCGAACACCGGGGAGCTGTTTTTT.

The chain combines TRBV29-1 with TRBJ1-2; perhaps TRBD1 as D (5 bases). This CDR3 region has 13 residues. Germline V gene lookup returns CDR1 SQVTM and CDR2 ANQGSEA. The V end was cut by 6 bases, the J end by 4 bases, with 15 bases between. CDR3 amino acids: CSVPPTGSYGYTF. The DNA for the CDR3 is TGCAGCGTACCTCCCACAGGCTCCTATGGCTACACCTTC.

The CDR3 here is CASSVWDRGTNEKLFF. In DNA, the CDR3 is TGTGCCAGCAGTGTATGGGACAGGGGTACTAATGAAAAACTGTTTTTT. The chain combines TRBV6-1 with TRBJ1-4, with TRBD1 identical over 10 bases. The germline V gene encodes CDR1 MNHNS and CDR2 SASEGT. This CDR3 contains 16 residues. J was trimmed by 2 bases and V by 4 bases; bases with no gene match: 4.

The rearrangement uses TRBV7-5 and TRBJ1-5; TRBD1 was called by the table and not checked on the DNA. TRBV7-5 is marked as a pseudogene. This CDR3 is built from 16 residues. CDR3 amino acids: CARSFSQGYSNQPQHF. CDR3 DNA sequence: TGTGCCAGAAGCTTCTCACAGGGATATAGCAATCAGCCCCAGCATTTT.

This clone turned up a few times. The rearrangement joins TRBV4-2 to TRBJ2-7, with TRBD1 identical over 9 bases. Per the germline V gene, CDR1 is LGHNA and CDR2 is YNFKEQ. The CDR3 is 15 residues long. The trim removed 0 bases at V and 3 bases at J, leaving 3 bases unmatched. For the CDR3, the DNA is TGTGCCAGCAGCCAAGAGACAGGGGGTCTCTACGAGCAGTACTTC. This encodes CASSQETGGLYEQYF.

The chain carries TRBV5-1 and TRBJ2-7, with 12 bases that match TRBD2. The CDR3 extends over 17 amino acids. V shed 2 bases and J 0 bases; nucleotides not matched to a gene: 6. The V gene's germline CDR1 is SGHRS and CDR2 YFSETQ. CDR3 in DNA: TGCGCCAGCAGCTTCGGGACTAGCGGGCGTACCTCCTACGAGCAGTACTTC. Protein: CASSFGTSGRTSYEQYF.

CDR3 region: CASSTSGGPLHF. The CDR3 DNA reads as TGTGCCAGCAGCACGAGCGGCGGACCCCTCCACTTT. The chain couples TRBV9 to TRBJ1-6; D not certain. This CDR3 comprises 12 residues. Trimming cost V 4 bases and J 12 bases, with 11 bases left between them. Per the germline V gene, CDR1 is SGDLS and CDR2 is YYNGEE.

The table lists this clone with a count of one. The CDR3 nucleotides read TGTGCCAGCAGCCTATATTCATCCTACGAGCAGTACTTC. This gives the protein CASSLYSSYEQYF. The chain has TRBV5-5 and TRBJ2-7; D is undetermined. Looked up from germline, CDR1 is SGHKS and CDR2 is YYEKEE (reference sequence). V lost 4 bases to trimming and J lost 1 base, with 9 bases between them. This CDR3 is built from 13 residues.

A single count supports this clone. The rearrangement links TRBV15 to TRBJ1-2; maybe TRBD1 (6 bases). The CDR3 extends over 14 amino acids. V lost 0 bases, J lost 4 bases, and 9 bases lay in between. From germline, CDR1 is LNHNV and CDR2 YYDKDF (reference sequence). The CDR3 DNA reads TGTGCCACCAGCAGAGATCAGACAGGCTATGGCTACACCTTC. Protein sequence: CATSRDQTGYGYTF.

The sample holds one count of this clone. The V call is TRBV21-1, the J call TRBJ2-5; TRBD2 was called by the table and not checked on the DNA. TRBV21-1 is given as a pseudogene. CDR3 length: 18 amino acids. DNA for the CDR3: TGTGCCAGCAGCAAAGGGGGGGCTAGCGGGAGTAGGATGGAGACCCAGTACTTC. Its protein is CASSKGGASGSRMETQYF.

The V and J genes are TRBV18 and TRBJ1-5; 7 nucleotides align to TRBD1. The CDR3 runs 16 residues. V was clipped by 2 bases and J by 7 bases; unmatched bases: 11. In germline, CDR1 is KGHSH, CDR2 LQKENI. The CDR3 region is CASSPSTGSLGQPQHF. The CDR3 region has the DNA TGTGCCAGCTCACCATCGACAGGGAGTTTAGGACAGCCCCAGCATTTT.